This entry lists 12 T cell receptor beta chains sequenced from one sample in a study of cytomegalovirus exposure and HLA in healthy donors. Libraries were prepared by immunoSEQ multiplex PCR; TCRdb keeps only in-frame clonotypes and omits some of them. The table lists 95,000 to 120,000 clones, about 94% of them singletons. What was sequenced was PBMCs. The source is a woman between 18 and 30 years old in good health and CMV-seronegative.

The CDR3 region is CASSPHPTAYGYTF. CDR3 sequence (DNA): TGTGCCAGCAGTCCCCACCCGACAGCATATGGCTACACCTTC. The chain has TRBV27 and TRBJ1-2; TRBD1 is a possible D gene (5 bases). Trimming removed 5 bases from V and 5 bases from J, with 15 bases in between. There are 14 residues in the CDR3. Germline CDR1 and CDR2: MNHEY and SMNVEV (reference sequence).

The J gene is TRBJ2-7, the V gene TRBV2; 7 bases line up with TRBD2. The length of the CDR3 is 15 residues. The V segment lost 4 bases and the J segment 2 bases; nucleotides outside the gene matches: 8. Germline V gives CDR1 SNHLY, CDR2 FYNNEI. CDR3 in DNA: TGTGCCAGCAGTGGTTGGGGACTACAACCCTACGAGCAGTACTTC. Encoded protein: CASSGWGLQPYEQYF.

The chain combines TRBV10-3 with TRBJ2-5, with 8 bases matching TRBD2. V was clipped by 1 base and J by 3 bases; unmatched bases: 19. The length of the CDR3 is 20 residues. Per germline, CDR1 ENHRY and CDR2 SYGVKD. CDR3 residues: CAISELSPAGADYPEETQYF. The DNA for the CDR3 is TGTGCCATCAGTGAGTTAAGCCCAGCGGGGGCCGACTACCCTGAAGAGACCCAGTACTTC.

This clone is a singleton in its sample. The V call is TRBV18, the J call TRBJ2-7, with 9 bases aligning to TRBD1. CDR3 length: 15 amino acids. V was clipped by 4 bases and J by 0 bases; unmatched bases: 4. The germline gives CDR1 KGHSH, CDR2 LQKENI. In DNA, the CDR3 is TGTGCCAGCTCACAGGGACAGGGCAGCTCCTACGAGCAGTACTTC. Protein: CASSQGQGSSYEQYF.

J is TRBJ2-7 and V is TRBV2; possible D gene TRBD1, 6 bases. Trimming stripped 4 bases from V and 1 base from J, with 14 bases between. The CDR3 is 15 residues long. CDR1 is SNHLY, CDR2 FYNNEI, per germline. The CDR3 reads CASSGSGALSYEQYF. DNA for the CDR3: TGTGCCAGCAGTGGGTCAGGGGCTTTATCCTACGAGCAGTACTTC.

The CDR3 loop reads CASSFSPGQTSSGANVLTF. CDR3 sequence (DNA): TGCGCCAGCAGCTTCTCTCCAGGACAGACCAGCTCTGGGGCCAACGTCCTGACTTTC. The gene calls are TRBV5-1 and TRBJ2-6; a weak D match, TRBD1 (6 bases). The CDR3 has 19 amino acids. V lost 2 bases and J lost 0, with 18 bases in between. Germline CDR1 is SGHRS and CDR2 is YFSETQ.

The chain couples TRBV27 to TRBJ2-1; 11 bases are a match to TRBD2. The CDR3 runs to 16 residues. Germline lookup yields CDR1 MNHEY and CDR2 SMNVEV (reference sequence). The V segment lost 6 bases and the J segment 4 bases; nucleotides outside the gene matches: 8. CDR3 bases: TGTGCCAGCAGCCGTCTAGCGGGGGGATCATACAATGAGCAGTTCTTC. Encoded protein: CASSRLAGGSYNEQFF.

This clone was seen only once. The chain recombines TRBV7-2 with TRBJ1-5, with 7 bases fitting TRBD1. With V trimmed by 5 bases and J by 7 bases, 5 bases remained unmatched. The CDR3 runs to 13 residues. Germline loops: CDR1 SGHTA, CDR2 FQGNSA. The CDR3 DNA reads as TGTGCCAGCAGCCCCGGGACAGACCAGCCCCAGCATTTT. This encodes CASSPGTDQPQHF.

The chain has TRBV6-6 and TRBJ2-5, with D possibly being TRBD1 (6 bases). Deletions cut 6 bases from V and 2 bases from J, with 13 bases between. The CDR3 covers 14 residues. Germline CDR1 reads MNHNY; CDR2 reads SVGAGI (reference sequence). Here the CDR3 DNA reads TGTGCCAGCAGCCTAAGCAGGGGTCAAGAGACCCAGTACTTC. This codes for CASSLSRGQETQYF.

The gene calls are TRBV11-2 and TRBJ2-6; D is perhaps TRBD1 (6 bases). Germline CDR1 is SGHAT and CDR2 is FQNNGV. The ends were cut back, 11 bases at V and 4 bases at J, with 18 bases in the middle. This CDR3 spans 15 amino acids. DNA for the CDR3: TGTGCCTCCGCAGGGGCCGAAGGGGGGGCCAACGTCCTGACTTTC. Translation: CASAGAEGGANVLTF.

The rearrangement uses TRBV28 and TRBJ1-2; 7 positions match TRBD1. The J segment lost 2 bases and the V segment lost 3 bases, leaving 9 bases of the junction unmatched. The V gene's germline CDR1 is MDHEN and CDR2 SYDVKM. This CDR3 has 16 residues. The CDR3 loop is CASSFRDRLRNYGYTF. CDR3 nucleotides: TGTGCCAGCAGTTTCCGGGACAGACTAAGGAACTATGGCTACACCTTC.

The chain links TRBV5-5 to TRBJ2-1; maybe TRBD1 (6 bases). Germline values: CDR1 SGHKS, CDR2 YYEKEE (reference sequence). Between the trimmed V and J ends, which lost 4 bases and 0 bases, there was a span of 20 bases. CDR3 length: 18 residues. This chain's CDR3 is CASSPRQVGFSSYNEQFF. CDR3 bases: TGTGCCAGCAGCCCCCGACAGGTTGGATTCAGCTCCTACAATGAGCAGTTCTTC.